Listed below are T cell receptor beta chains from one sample, sequenced in a study of T-cell reconstitution after alpha-beta-depleted transplantation in children. TCRdb re-analysed the PCR reads in MiXCR, keeping a single row per CDR3 protein. The data show 580,000 or so distinct CDR3 sequences, with 23% seen just once and 13% to 15% held by the top ten. The specimen was PBMCs, mostly from graft donor cells, collected 360 days after TCRalphabeta/CD19-depleted stem cell transplant. These receptors all come from a boy in the first two years of life who had a stem cell transplant for acute myeloid leukemia, so the T cells may come from the graft donor. Each CDR3 is given with its conserved first and last residue. A D gene is named only where the DNA matches it firmly. Only part of the rows carry a size: once, few, many, or a class if the clone is expanded.

CDR3 protein: CASSNLKSGANVLTF
CDR3 DNA: TGTGCCAGCAGCAACCTAAAATCTGGGGCCAACGTCCTGACTTTC
J gene: TRBJ2-6
V gene: TRBV5-6
clone size: NA
D gene: NA

CDR3 protein: CSVAGGGFQETQYF
CDR3 DNA: TGCAGCGTTGCGGGCGGGGGCTTCCAAGAGACCCAGTACTTC
J gene: TRBJ2-5
V gene: TRBV29-1
clone size: NA
D gene: NA

CDR3 protein: CASSSPGQGAISDTQYF
CDR3 DNA: TGTGCCAGCAGTTCACCCGGACAGGGGGCTATTTCAGATACGCAGTATTTT
J gene: TRBJ2-3
V gene: TRBV27
clone size: many
D gene: TRBD1

CDR3 protein: CASSLGHLVGDGYTF
CDR3 DNA: TGTGCCAGCAGCCTAGGACATCTAGTTGGGGATGGCTACACCTTC
J gene: TRBJ1-2
V gene: TRBV28
clone size: few
D gene: NA

CDR3 protein: CASSQDGGGLNNEQFF
CDR3 DNA: TGTGCCAGCAGCCAAGATGGAGGGGGCCTCAACAATGAGCAGTTCTTC
J gene: TRBJ2-1
V gene: TRBV4-2
clone size: NA
D gene: NA

CDR3 protein: CSASYKGAGAYNEQFF
CDR3 DNA: TGCAGTGCTAGTTACAAGGGGGCCGGGGCATACAATGAGCAGTTCTTC
J gene: TRBJ2-1
V gene: TRBV20-1
clone size: many
D gene: TRBD1

CDR3 protein: CASSGRSRGGELFF
CDR3 DNA: TGTGCCAGCTCGGGACGATCCCGGGGCGGGGAGCTGTTTTTT
J gene: TRBJ2-2
V gene: TRBV3-1
clone size: once
D gene: NA

CDR3 protein: CASSFLPPVGGNQPQHF
CDR3 DNA: TGTGCCAGCAGTTTTCTCCCCCCTGTCGGAGGCAATCAGCCCCAGCATTTT
J gene: TRBJ1-5
V gene: TRBV27
clone size: many
D gene: NA

CDR3 protein: CASSSLAGKETQYF
CDR3 DNA: TGTGCCAGCAGCTCCCTAGCGGGGAAAGAGACCCAGTACTTC
J gene: TRBJ2-5
V gene: TRBV7-2
clone size: NA
D gene: TRBD2

CDR3 protein: CASNTPDRTGSHNGYF
CDR3 DNA: TGTGCCAGCAATACCCCCGACCGGACAGGGTCGCACAATGGGTATTTT
J gene: TRBJ2-3
V gene: TRBV28
clone size: many
D gene: TRBD1

CDR3 protein: CASSYPGSTEAFF
CDR3 DNA: TGTGCCAGCAGTTACCCAGGGAGCACTGAAGCTTTCTTT
J gene: TRBJ1-1
V gene: TRBV6-5
clone size: NA
D gene: NA

CDR3 protein: CSARGVRQGEAFF
CDR3 DNA: TGCAGTGCTAGAGGGGTCCGACAGGGAGAAGCTTTCTTT
J gene: TRBJ1-1
V gene: TRBV20-1
clone size: NA
D gene: TRBD1

CDR3 protein: CASSDSLQRGTQYF
CDR3 DNA: TGTGCCAGCAGTGACTCACTCCAGAGAGGGACCCAGTACTTC
J gene: TRBJ2-5
V gene: TRBV27
clone size: once
D gene: NA

CDR3 protein: CSAGTNIDDADTQYF
CDR3 DNA: TGCAGTGCTGGCACGAACATTGACGACGCAGATACGCAGTATTTT
J gene: TRBJ2-3
V gene: TRBV20-1
clone size: NA
D gene: NA

CDR3 protein: CSARVPGHVYYEQYF
CDR3 DNA: TGCAGTGCTAGGGTGCCGGGACACGTTTACTACGAGCAGTACTTC
J gene: TRBJ2-7
V gene: TRBV20-1
clone size: NA
D gene: NA

CDR3 protein: CASSRSGVLETNTQYF
CDR3 DNA: TGTGCCAGCAGCCGGTCGGGTGTGTTGGAGACGAATACGCAGTATTTT
J gene: TRBJ2-3
V gene: TRBV7-2
clone size: few
D gene: NA

CDR3 protein: CAWSVLRESTGELFF
CDR3 DNA: TGTGCCTGGAGTGTATTGAGGGAAAGCACCGGGGAGCTGTTTTTT
J gene: TRBJ2-2
V gene: TRBV30
clone size: NA
D gene: NA

CDR3 protein: CASSIREFGYTF
CDR3 DNA: TGTGCCAGCAGTATCAGGGAATTTGGCTACACCTTC
J gene: TRBJ1-2
V gene: TRBV7-2
clone size: NA
D gene: NA

CDR3 protein: CSALTLRTTPGETQYF
CDR3 DNA: TGCAGTGCTCTTACCCTCCGGACGACCCCGGGGGAGACCCAGTACTTC
J gene: TRBJ2-5
V gene: TRBV20-1
clone size: few
D gene: NA

CDR3 protein: CASSFGGGSHNEQFF
CDR3 DNA: TGTGCCAGCAGTTTCGGCGGGGGAAGTCACAATGAGCAGTTCTTC
J gene: TRBJ2-1
V gene: TRBV12-3/TRBV12-4
clone size: NA
D gene: TRBD2

CDR3 protein: CSASLLLTEAFF
CDR3 DNA: TGCAGCGCGTCCCTTCTACTCACTGAAGCTTTCTTT
J gene: TRBJ1-1
V gene: TRBV29-1
clone size: many
D gene: NA

CDR3 protein: CASSQTGQGTEAFF
CDR3 DNA: TGTGCCAGCTCACAGACGGGGCAGGGCACTGAAGCTTTCTTT
J gene: TRBJ1-1
V gene: TRBV18
clone size: NA
D gene: NA

CDR3 protein: CSVIRGLTGELFF
CDR3 DNA: TGCAGCGTTATCAGGGGGCTCACCGGGGAGCTGTTTTTT
J gene: TRBJ2-2
V gene: TRBV29-1
clone size: NA
D gene: TRBD1